The clone carrying this TCR beta chain was seen ten or more times. Antigen specificity is unknown. This entry belongs to a study of T-cell memory formation after mild COVID-19. Study-wide results and limits: Proof of SARS-CoV-2 specificity was absent for the second-wave clones that crested on day 37.

The CDR3 contains 16 residues. Germline V gene data show CDR1 as SGHTA and CDR2 as FQGTGA. The ends lost 3 bases at V and 5 bases at J; junction bases unmatched: 10. TCRdb re-analysed the 5' RACE reads in MiXCR, keeping a single row per CDR3 protein. The sample holds fewer than 500,000 distinct CDR3 sequences, about 23% seen once. The receptor's source is an adult woman who had mild COVID-19 (a few samples of this study predate the infection). Cell type and time point are not known. V gene TRBV7-3 combines with J gene TRBJ2-1, with TRBD2 identical over 7 bases. Material: PBMCs or a T cell subset sorted from them (not recorded which). The CDR3 here is CASSLGSAGFNNEQFF. For the CDR3, the DNA is TGTGCCAGCAGCTTGGGATCAGCGGGGTTCAACAATGAGCAGTTCTTC. The full variable domain, its missing parts supplied by reference TRBV7-3 and TRBJ2-1, is GAGVSQTPSNKVTEKGKYVELRCDPISGHTALYWYRQSLGQGPEFLIYFQGTGAADDSGLPNDRFFAVRPEGSVSTLKIQRTERGDSAVYLCASSLGSAGFNNEQFFGPGTRLTVL.